The clone carrying this TCR beta chain was seen only a few times. Germline assignment: CDR1 MNHEY and CDR2 SVGAGI. The CDR3 runs to 16 residues. The ends were cut back, 0 bases at V and 7 bases at J, with 17 bases in the middle. This entry comes from a study of T cells after yellow fever vaccination. The authors made TCR cDNA by 5'RACE template switching, adding a universal primer site and UMIs. A single record per CDR3 protein comes from TCRdb applying MiXCR to the 5' RACE reads. The sample includes 450,000 to 550,000 distinct CDR3 sequences, 15% to 20% of them seen just once. The source was PBMCs, collected 15 days after the yellow fever booster vaccination. The chain employs TRBV6-5 and TRBJ2-3; D is possibly TRBD2 (6 bases). This clonotype was sampled from a man aged 25 to 40 who received the YFV17D yellow fever vaccine. CDR3: CASSYSPGPEGYTQYF. In nucleotides, the CDR3 is TGTGCCAGCAGTTACTCCCCGGGGCCGGAGGGTTATACGCAGTATTTT.